Reported below is one T cell receptor (beta chain). The antigen it recognizes is unknown. Qualities for individual bases were not recorded, and no much larger clone is one base off. Reading the label with the study, this specimen's treatment or condition is: allogeneic hematopoietic cell transplantation with graft depleted of TCRalphabeta T cells and CD19 B cells. TCRalphabeta/CD19-depleted allogeneic hematopoietic cell grafts were given to the transplant recipients, all of whom were children. Reading from cysteine to phenylalanine, the CDR3 counts 15 amino acids. The CDR3 DNA has 45 bases and is translated from base 1. From V the trimming removes 4 bases and from J it removes 0 bases, while the gene matches leave 4 bases of the junction unaccounted for. As encoded in the germline V gene (reference sequence), CDR1 is DFQATT while CDR2 is SNEGSKA. The sample belongs to a study of T-cell reconstitution after alpha-beta-depleted transplantation in children (dated by TCRdb to the mid-2010s). About the investigation overall: Using TCR repertoire profiling, the study quantitatively followed how T-cell immune reconstitution unfolded in children after TCRalphabeta/CD19-depleted allogeneic hematopoietic cell transplantation. Broad study findings and their caveats: Over subsequent months, a decline in hyperexpanded clone frequencies was noted, and after one year, T-cell counts and TCRbeta diversity were mostly ascribed to newly produced T cells. The apparently early recovery of alphabetaT-cell counts about two months after transplant reportedly depended on only several hundred rapidly expanded clones that came from non-depleted graft cells. In some patients, the high TCRbeta diversity seen at day 60 was put down to recipient T cells and intrathymic progenitors that had survived conditioning.

Receptor amplification or capture employed PCR. The listed sequencing device is Illumina HiSeq 2500. To normalize quantification of the TCRbeta repertoire, the TCR libraries were built with molecular barcoding that relied on unique molecular identifiers. Starting from the raw public reads, TCRdb applied fastp trimming at Q25, assembled clones with MiXCR and retained in-frame beta chains. Rows are combined by CDR3 protein, so each entry shows the most common genes and DNA. This sample holds a few hundred thousand distinct CDR3 sequences; 20% to 30% were observed only once. Around a third of the sample rests with the top ten.

The source is a boy in the first two years of life with Wiskott-Aldrich syndrome, due to receive a stem cell transplant. The rearranged chain carries TRBV20-1 and TRBJ2-4, and 9 bases in between align with TRBD2. Here the sequenced sample was PBMCs, taken before TCRalphabeta/CD19-depleted stem cell transplant. CDR3 sequence: CSAILAGQAKNIQYF. The bases are TGCAGTGCTATTCTAGCGGGACAAGCCAAAAACATTCAGTACTTC.